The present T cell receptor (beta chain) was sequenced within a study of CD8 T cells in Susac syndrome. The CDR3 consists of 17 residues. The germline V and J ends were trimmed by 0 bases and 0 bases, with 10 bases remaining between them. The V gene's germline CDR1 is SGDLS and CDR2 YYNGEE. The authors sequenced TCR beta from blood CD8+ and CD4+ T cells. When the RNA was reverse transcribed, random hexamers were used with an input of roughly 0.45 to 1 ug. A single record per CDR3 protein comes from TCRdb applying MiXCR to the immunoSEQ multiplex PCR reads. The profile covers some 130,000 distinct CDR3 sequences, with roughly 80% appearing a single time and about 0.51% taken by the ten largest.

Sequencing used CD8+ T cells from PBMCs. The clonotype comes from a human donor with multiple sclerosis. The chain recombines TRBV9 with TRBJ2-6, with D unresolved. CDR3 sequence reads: CASSVGVRPSGANVLTF. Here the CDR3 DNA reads TGTGCCAGCAGCGTAGGGGTGCGCCCCTCTGGGGCCAACGTCCTGACTTTC.